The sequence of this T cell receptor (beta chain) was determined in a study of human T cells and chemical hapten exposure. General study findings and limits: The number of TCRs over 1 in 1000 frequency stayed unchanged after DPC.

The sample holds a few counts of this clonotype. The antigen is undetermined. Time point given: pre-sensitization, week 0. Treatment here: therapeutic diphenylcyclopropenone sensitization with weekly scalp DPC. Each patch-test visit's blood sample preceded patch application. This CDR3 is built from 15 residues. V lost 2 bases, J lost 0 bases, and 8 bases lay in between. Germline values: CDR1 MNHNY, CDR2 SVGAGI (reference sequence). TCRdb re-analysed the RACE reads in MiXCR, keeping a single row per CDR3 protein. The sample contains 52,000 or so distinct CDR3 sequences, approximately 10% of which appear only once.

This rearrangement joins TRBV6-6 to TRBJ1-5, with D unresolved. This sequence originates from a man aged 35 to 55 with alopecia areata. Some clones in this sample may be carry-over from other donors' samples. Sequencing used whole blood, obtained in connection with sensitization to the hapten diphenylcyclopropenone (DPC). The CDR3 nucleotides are TGTGCCAGCAGTTACATGGCCCCTAGCAATCAGCCCCAGCATTTT. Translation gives CASSYMAPSNQPQHF.